This T cell receptor (beta chain) was sequenced for a study of CD8+CD57+ T cells in acquired aplastic anemia. On the study more broadly: An average of roughly 3 ug of DNA was obtained from sorted CD4+ and CD8+ cells.

Genomic DNA constituted the template upon which TCR beta VDJ and CDR3 profiling was performed. A single record per CDR3 protein comes from TCRdb applying MiXCR to the reads. The table records approximately 200,000 distinct CDR3 sequences, approximately 49% of them present only once. This CDR3 spans 16 amino acids. J gave up 9 bases and V 3 bases, and 8 bases lay outside the gene matches. Germline CDR1 SEHNR, CDR2 FQNEAQ (reference sequence). J is TRBJ1-6 and V is TRBV7-9; 10 bases agree with TRBD1. Sequencing input: sorted CD4+, CD8+, or CD8+CD57+ T cells (not recorded which) from PBMCs. The TCR originated in a human donor in good health, serving as a control. Here the CDR3 DNA reads TGTGCCAGCAGCTTTCAAGGACAGGGGGGAGGTTCACCCCTCCACTTT. Its translation: CASSFQGQGGGSPLHF.